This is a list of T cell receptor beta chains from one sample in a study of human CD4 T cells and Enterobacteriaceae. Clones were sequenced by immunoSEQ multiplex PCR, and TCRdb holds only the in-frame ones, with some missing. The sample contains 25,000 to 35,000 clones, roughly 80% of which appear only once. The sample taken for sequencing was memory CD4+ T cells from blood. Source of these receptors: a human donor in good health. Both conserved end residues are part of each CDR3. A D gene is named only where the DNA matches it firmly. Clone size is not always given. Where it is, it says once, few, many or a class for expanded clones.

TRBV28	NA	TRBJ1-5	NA	TGTGCCAGCAGCTTGTCCCCCAAAACACGGGGCAATCAGCCCCAGCATTTT	CASSLSPKTRGNQPQHF
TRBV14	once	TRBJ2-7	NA	TGTGCCAGCAGCCAAGCTGCCATACCCTACGAGCAGTACTTC	CASSQAAIPYEQYF
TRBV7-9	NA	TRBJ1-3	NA	TGTGCCAGCAGCTTAGGAGTGAACTTCGATGGAAACACCATATATTTT	CASSLGVNFDGNTIYF
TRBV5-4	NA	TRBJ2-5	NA	TGTGCCAGCAGCTTCCTACTAGAGACCCAGTACTTC	CASSFLLETQYF
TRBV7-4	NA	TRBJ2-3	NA	TGTGCCAGCAGGCATTATCGGATGGACAGCAGCACAGATACGCAGTATTTT	CASRHYRMDSSTDTQYF
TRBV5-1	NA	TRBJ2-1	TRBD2	TGCGCCAGCAGCTTGGTCTCTAGCGGGAGTAGTCCCCATGAGCAGTTCTTC	CASSLVSSGSSPHEQFF
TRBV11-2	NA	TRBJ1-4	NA	TGTGCCAGCGAGACCAGGAACGAGGAAAAACTGTTTTTT	CASETRNEEKLFF
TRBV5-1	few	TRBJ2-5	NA	TGCGCCAGCAGCGACACGCCCTCCGGGCAGCAACGCGAGACCCAGTACTTC	CASSDTPSGQQRETQYF
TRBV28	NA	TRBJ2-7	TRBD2	TGTGCCAGCAGTTCACCCTTCTGGGGGGGGGAGGCCGCCGAGCAGTACTTC	CASSSPFWGGEAAEQYF
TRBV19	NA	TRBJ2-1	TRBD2	TGTGCCAGTAGTACCCGGGACTACGATGAGCAGTTCTTC	CASSTRDYDEQFF
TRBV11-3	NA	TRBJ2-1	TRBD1	TGTGCCAGCAACCCCCAAGGGCAGGGGGCTATAAATGAGCAGTTCTTC	CASNPQGQGAINEQFF
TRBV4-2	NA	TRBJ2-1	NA	TGTGCCAGCAGCCAAGAAGACAGTCGAAATGAGCAGTTCTTC	CASSQEDSRNEQFF
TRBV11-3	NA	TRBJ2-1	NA	TGTGCCAGCAGCTCCCGGACTGATGAGCAGTTCTTC	CASSSRTDEQFF
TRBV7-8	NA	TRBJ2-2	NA	TGTGCCAGCAGCCGAGGGGGGACTACGAACACCGGGGAGCTGTTTTTT	CASSRGGTTNTGELFF
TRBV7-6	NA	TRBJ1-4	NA	TGTGCCAGCAGCTCCGATGGACGGAATAATGAAAAACTGTTTTTT	CASSSDGRNNEKLFF
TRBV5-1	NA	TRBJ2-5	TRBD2	TGCGCCAGCAGCCCAGGACTAGCGGGGAATCAAGAGACCCAGTACTTC	CASSPGLAGNQETQYF
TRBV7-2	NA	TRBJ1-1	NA	TGTGCCAGCAGCTTAGGACAATGGAACACTGAAGCTTTCTTT	CASSLGQWNTEAFF
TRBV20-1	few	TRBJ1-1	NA	TGCAGTGCTAGAGAGAGGGCAGGGGTCTTT	CSARERAGVF
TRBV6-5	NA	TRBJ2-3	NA	TGTGCCAGCAGTCTTCTAGGGGAAGATACGCAGTATTTT	CASSLLGEDTQYF
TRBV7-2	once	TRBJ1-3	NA	TGTGCCAGCAGCTTAACTACCTCTGGAAACACCATATATTTT	CASSLTTSGNTIYF
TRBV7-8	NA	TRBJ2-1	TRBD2	TGTGCCAGCAGCTTAGGGGCCAGCGGGAGGAATGAGCAGTTCTTC	CASSLGASGRNEQFF
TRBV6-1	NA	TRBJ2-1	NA	TGTGCCAGCCTGAGGCTGGTGGGAGGCAATGAGCAGTTCTTC	CASLRLVGGNEQFF
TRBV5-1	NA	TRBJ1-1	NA	TGCGCCAGCAGCCCGGACCGGGAGGAACAAGCTTTCTTT	CASSPDREEQAFF
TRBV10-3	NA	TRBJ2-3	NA	TGTGCCATGGCGTCGGCAGGCAGCACAGATACGCAGTATTTT	CAMASAGSTDTQYF
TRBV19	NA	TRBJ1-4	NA	TGTGCCAGTTCGCCTTCTAATGAAAAACTGTTTTTT	CASSPSNEKLFF
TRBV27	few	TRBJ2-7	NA	TGTGCCAGCAGTTTAAAAGGGGGGGGTGGCTACGAGCAGTACTTC	CASSLKGGGGYEQYF
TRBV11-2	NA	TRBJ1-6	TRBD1	TGTGCCAGCAGCCCAGGGGGAGCATGGGAGGTTTCACCCCTCCACTTT	CASSPGGAWEVSPLHF
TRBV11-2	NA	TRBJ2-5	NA	TGTGCCAGCAGCTTATTAGCATCCCAAGAGACCCAGTACTTC	CASSLLASQETQYF
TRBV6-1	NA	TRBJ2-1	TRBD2	TGTGCCAGCAGTGAGCCAGCGGGAGGGTCCTACAATGAGCAGTTCTTC	CASSEPAGGSYNEQFF
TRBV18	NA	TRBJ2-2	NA	TGTGCCTCGCGGGCGCCGAACACCGGGGAGCTGTTTTTT	CASRAPNTGELFF
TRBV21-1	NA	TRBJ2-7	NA	TGTGCCGGCCGCCCGTTTTTGGCTAGCGGTACCTACGAGCAGTACTTC	CAGRPFLASGTYEQYF
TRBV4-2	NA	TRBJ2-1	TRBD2	TGTGCCAGCAGCCAAGCGGGAGGGACCTACAATGAGCAGTTCTTC	CASSQAGGTYNEQFF
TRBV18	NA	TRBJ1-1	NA	TGTGCCAGCTCACCTGCCTTTAGGAACACTGAAGCTTTCTTT	CASSPAFRNTEAFF
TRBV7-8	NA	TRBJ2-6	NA	TGTGCCAGTTCCGGGACGGGAAGCTCTGGGGCCAACGTCCTGACTTTC	CASSGTGSSGANVLTF
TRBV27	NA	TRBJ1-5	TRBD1	TGTGCCAGCAGCGATACAGGGGCACTGGGTCAGCCCCAGCATTTT	CASSDTGALGQPQHF
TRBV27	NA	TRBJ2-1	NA	TGTGCCAGCAGCCGGCTACAGCCCGCCGGCAATGAGCAGTTCTTC	CASSRLQPAGNEQFF
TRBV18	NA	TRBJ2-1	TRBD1	TGTGCCAGCTCACTCACCCGACCGGTCTTTCGGACAGGGGGTGGTTATAATGAGCAGTTCTTC	CASSLTRPVFRTGGGYNEQFF
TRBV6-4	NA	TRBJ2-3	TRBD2	TGTGCCAGCAGTGACGCGGGGGTTGGGACAGATACGCAGTATTTT	CASSDAGVGTDTQYF
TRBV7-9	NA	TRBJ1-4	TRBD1	TGTGCCAGCAGCTACCGGACAGGGACTAATGAAAAACTGTTTTTT	CASSYRTGTNEKLFF
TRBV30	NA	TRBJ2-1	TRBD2	TGTGCCTGGAGTATCGGACTAGCGGGGGGACACAATGAGCAGTTCTTC	CAWSIGLAGGHNEQFF
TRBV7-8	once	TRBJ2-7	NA	TGTGCCAGCAGAATAGGGGTCCACGAGCAGTACTTC	CASRIGVHEQYF
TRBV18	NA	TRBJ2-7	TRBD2	TGTGCCAGCTCACCGACTAGCGGCTCAACCTACGAGCAGTACTTC	CASSPTSGSTYEQYF
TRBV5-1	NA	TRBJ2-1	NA	TGCGCCAGCAGCTTGGACCTAGCGCTTAATGAGCAGTTCTTC	CASSLDLALNEQFF
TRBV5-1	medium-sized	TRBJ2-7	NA	TGCGCCAGCAGCTTGGGGCAGCAGTCAAACGAGCAGTACTTC	CASSLGQQSNEQYF
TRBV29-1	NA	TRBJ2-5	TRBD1	TGCAGCTCCCTCCACGGACAGGGAGGACAAGAGACCCAGTACTTC	CSSLHGQGGQETQYF
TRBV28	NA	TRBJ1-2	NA	TGTGCCAGCAGTATATATAGCAACTATGGCTACACCTTC	CASSIYSNYGYTF
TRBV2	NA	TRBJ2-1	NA	TGTGCCAGCAAACCCAACGGGGGGCCCTACAATGAGCAGTTCTTC	CASKPNGGPYNEQFF
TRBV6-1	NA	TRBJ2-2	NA	TGTGCCAGCAGCAAACAGGGAACCGGGGAGCTGTTTTTT	CASSKQGTGELFF
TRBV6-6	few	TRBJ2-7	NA	TGTGCCAGCAGTTCTCCGGATGAGCTGGGCGAGCAGTACTTC	CASSSPDELGEQYF
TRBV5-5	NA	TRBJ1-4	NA	TGTGCCAGCAGCTTGGCCTCTGGAGTAGGGTTCTTT	CASSLASGVGFF
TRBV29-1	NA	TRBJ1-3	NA	TGCAGCGGACGGACCTCTGGAAACACCATATATTTT	CSGRTSGNTIYF
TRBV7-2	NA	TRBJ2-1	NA	TGTGCCAGCAGATCGGGCGGGGTAGGAGAGCAGTTCTTC	CASRSGGVGEQFF
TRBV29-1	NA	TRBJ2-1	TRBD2	TGCAGCGGCAGACTAGCGGGGTCTGAGCAGTTCTTC	CSGRLAGSEQFF